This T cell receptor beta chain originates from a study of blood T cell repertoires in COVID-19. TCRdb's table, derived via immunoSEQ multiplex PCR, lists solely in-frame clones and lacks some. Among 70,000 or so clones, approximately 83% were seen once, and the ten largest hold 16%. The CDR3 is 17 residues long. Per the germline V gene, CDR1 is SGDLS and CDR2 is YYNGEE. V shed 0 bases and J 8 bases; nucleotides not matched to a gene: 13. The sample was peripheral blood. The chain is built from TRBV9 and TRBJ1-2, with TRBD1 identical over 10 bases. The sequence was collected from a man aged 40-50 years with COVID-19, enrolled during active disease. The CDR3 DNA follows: TGTGCCAGCAGCGTAGGGGTAGACAGGGGGCTGTCACGAGGCTACACCTTC. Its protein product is CASSVGVDRGLSRGYTF.